What follows are 10 T cell receptor beta chains derived from one specimen sequenced in a study of PD-1 blockade in classical Hodgkin lymphoma. The assay was immunoSEQ multiplex PCR, and TCRdb's table has in-frame clones only and misses some. The sample yields approximately 96,000 clones, around 93% seen once. Time point of the sample: cycle 4 day 1 (C4D1), after 6 weeks of nivolumab. Every patient relapsed after autologous stem cell transplantation, and brentuximab vedotin exposure varied. The material was peripheral blood mononuclear cells (PBMCs), obtained before the fourth cycle of nivolumab. These receptors all stem from a human donor with classical Hodgkin lymphoma.

This chain connects TRBV6-1 to TRBJ2-3, with 9 nucleotides matching TRBD1. The germline V gene has CDR1 MNHNS and CDR2 SASEGT. The CDR3 length is 15 residues. V lost 1 base, J lost 1 base, and 0 bases stayed unmatched. Here the CDR3 DNA reads TGTGCCAGCAGTGAAGGACAGGGGGGCACAGATACGCAGTATTTT. It encodes CASSEGQGGTDTQYF.

In this sample, this clone turned up once. The chain recombines TRBV19 with TRBJ1-1; D is possibly TRBD1 (6 bases). The V end lost 5 bases, the J end lost 4 bases, and 14 bases lay between the germline ends. From germline, CDR1 is LNHDA and CDR2 SQIVND (reference sequence). This CDR3 region has 14 residues. CDR3 loop: CASSGRQDFTEAFF. CDR3 in DNA: TGTGCCAGTAGTGGCAGACAGGACTTCACTGAAGCTTTCTTT.

CDR3 nucleotides: TGTGCCAGCATGCCTCCCGACAAGGTTATGAACACCATATATTTT. Protein product: CASMPPDKVMNTIYF. V usage is TRBV2 and J usage is TRBJ1-3, with no clear D. CDR1 is SNHLY, CDR2 FYNNEI, per germline. The CDR3 covers 15 residues. The V end lost 7 bases, the J end lost 7 bases, and 20 bases lay between the germline ends.

The chain couples TRBV7-6 to TRBJ1-4, with 7 bases identical to TRBD1. The ends lost 2 bases at V and 10 bases at J; junction bases unmatched: 13. Germline-derived CDR1 and CDR2 are SGHVS and FNYEAQ. This CDR3 has 16 amino acids. CDR3 region: CASSLQGRGQQGKLFF. CDR3 bases: TGTGCCAGCAGCTTACAGGGACGGGGACAGCAGGGAAAACTGTTTTTT. Combining the CDR3 with reference TRBV7-6 and TRBJ1-4 gives the whole variable domain GAGVSQSPRYKVTKRGQDVALRCDPISGHVSLYWYRQALGQGPEFLTYFNYEAQQDKSGLPNDRFSAERPEGSISTLTIQRTEQRDSAMYRCASSLQGRGQQGKLFFGSGTQLSVL.

This clone was seen only a few times. The chain has TRBV5-1 and TRBJ1-1, with D maybe TRBD1 (6 bases). CDR1 and CDR2 (germline): SGHRS, YFSETQ. Trimming took off 0 bases at V and 1 base at J, with 7 bases between the two ends. The CDR3 is 14 residues long. For the CDR3, the DNA is TGCGCCAGCAGCTTGGGACAGGCGAACACTGAAGCTTTCTTT. As protein: CASSLGQANTEAFF.

This chain uses TRBV6-5 with TRBJ1-4, with 8 positions matching TRBD1. CDR1 is MNHEY, CDR2 SVGAGI, per germline. The CDR3 length is 14 residues. V was clipped by 5 bases and J by 7 bases; unmatched bases: 6. The CDR3 sequence: CASSRGDRPEKLFF. CDR3 bases: TGTGCCAGCAGTCGGGGGGACAGGCCTGAAAAACTGTTTTTT.

The chain recombines TRBV5-1 with TRBJ2-3; D may be TRBD1 or TRBD2 (5 bases each). The germline gives CDR1 SGHRS, CDR2 YFSETQ. Trimming took 4 bases from V and 3 from J, leaving 12 bases between them. The CDR3 has 14 residues. The CDR3 here is CASSLGVKTDTQYF. In DNA, the CDR3 is TGCGCCAGCAGCCTGGGGGTTAAGACAGATACGCAGTATTTT.

The V and J genes are TRBV6-5 and TRBJ2-3; TRBD2 agrees at 7 bases. J was trimmed by 4 bases and V by 1 base; bases with no gene match: 8. The CDR3 sequence is 16 residues long. Germline values: CDR1 MNHEY, CDR2 SVGAGI. The CDR3 DNA is TGTGCCAGCAGTTACTTCGGCGGGAGTGGGGCAGATACGCAGTATTTT. Encoded protein: CASSYFGGSGADTQYF.

The chain uses TRBV4-1 and TRBJ2-5; a weak D match, TRBD2 (5 bases). Germline V gene data show CDR1 as MGHRA and CDR2 as YSYEKL. This CDR3 region has 14 residues. The V and J ends lost 3 bases and 3 bases respectively, with 11 bases between them. In DNA, the CDR3 is TGCGCCAGCAGCCAGGTGGGAGCGGAAGAGACCCAGTACTTC. This codes for CASSQVGAEETQYF.

The gene calls are TRBV10-2 and TRBJ2-6; 7 nucleotides agree with TRBD1. Germline V lookup: CDR1 WSHSY, CDR2 SAAADI. The ends lost 2 bases at V and 0 bases at J; junction bases unmatched: 13. The CDR3 length is 20 residues. The CDR3: CASSEVLPGTVRSGANVLTF. The CDR3 nucleotides are TGCGCCAGCAGTGAGGTTCTGCCGGGGACAGTTCGCTCTGGGGCCAACGTCCTGACTTTC.